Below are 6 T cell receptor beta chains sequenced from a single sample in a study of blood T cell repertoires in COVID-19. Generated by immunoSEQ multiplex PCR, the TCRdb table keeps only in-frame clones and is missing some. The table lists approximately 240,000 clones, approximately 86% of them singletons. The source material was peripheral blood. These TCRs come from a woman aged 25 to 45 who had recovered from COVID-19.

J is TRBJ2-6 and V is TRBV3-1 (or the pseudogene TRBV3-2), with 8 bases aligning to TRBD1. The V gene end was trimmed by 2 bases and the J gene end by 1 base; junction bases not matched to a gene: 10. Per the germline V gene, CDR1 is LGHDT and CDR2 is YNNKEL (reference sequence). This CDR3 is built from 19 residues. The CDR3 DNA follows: TGTGCCAGCAGCCAATTCGAGGGGACAGGATGGTCTGGGGCCAACGTCCTGACTTTC. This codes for CASSQFEGTGWSGANVLTF.

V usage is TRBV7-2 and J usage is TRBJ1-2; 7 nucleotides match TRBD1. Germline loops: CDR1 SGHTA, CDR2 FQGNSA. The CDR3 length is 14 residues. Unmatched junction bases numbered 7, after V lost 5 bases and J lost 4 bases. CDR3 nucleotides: TGTGCCAGCAGCAACCCGGGACAGTTCTATGGCTACACCTTC. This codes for CASSNPGQFYGYTF.

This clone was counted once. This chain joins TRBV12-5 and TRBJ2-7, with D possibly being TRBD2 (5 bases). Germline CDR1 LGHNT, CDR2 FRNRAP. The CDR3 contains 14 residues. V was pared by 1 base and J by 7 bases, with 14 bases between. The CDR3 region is CASGLEMEVGEQYF. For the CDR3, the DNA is TGTGCTAGTGGTTTGGAAATGGAGGTGGGTGAGCAGTACTTC.

The CDR3 spells CASSSRGIQETQYF. The CDR3 DNA is TGTGCCAGCAGCTCTCGGGGGATACAAGAGACCCAGTACTTC. The chain joins TRBV9 to TRBJ2-5; tentatively, D is TRBD2 (6 bases). The V gene's germline CDR1 is SGDLS and CDR2 YYNGEE. The CDR3 loop spans 14 amino acids. V was clipped by 4 bases and J by 2 bases, with 12 bases between them. Full variable domain (missing parts from reference TRBV9 and TRBJ2-5): DSGVTQTPKHLITATGQRVTLRCSPRSGDLSVYWYQQSLDQGLQFLIQYYNGEERAKGNILERFSAQQFPDLHSELNLSSLELGDSALYFCASSSRGIQETQYFGPGTRLLVL.

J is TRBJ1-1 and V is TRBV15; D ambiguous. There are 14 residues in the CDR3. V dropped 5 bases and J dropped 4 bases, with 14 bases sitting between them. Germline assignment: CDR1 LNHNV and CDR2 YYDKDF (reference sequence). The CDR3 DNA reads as TGTGCCACCAGCCCTAGCTTACGTGGCACTGAAGCTTTCTTT. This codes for CATSPSLRGTEAFF.

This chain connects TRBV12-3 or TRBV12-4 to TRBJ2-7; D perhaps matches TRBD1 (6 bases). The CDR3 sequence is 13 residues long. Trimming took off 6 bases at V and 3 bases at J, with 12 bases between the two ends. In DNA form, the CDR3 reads TGTGCCAGCAGCCGAGGACAGATCTACGAGCAGTACTTC. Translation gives CASSRGQIYEQYF.